Listed here are 26 T cell receptor beta chains from one sample, sequenced in a study of blood T cell repertoires in COVID-19. Assay used: immunoSEQ multiplex PCR; TCRdb lists only in-frame clones, some missing. The sample consists of about 180,000 clones, about four fifths of them appearing once. Sequenced material: peripheral blood. Source of these receptors: a human donor in a cohort sampled during active COVID-19.

The chain recombines TRBV2 with TRBJ1-2; TRBD1 might be the D (5 bases). The CDR3 is 16 residues long. Germline loops: CDR1 SNHLY, CDR2 FYNNEI. With 10 bases removed from V and 1 base from J, the gap between germline ends came to 22 bases. The CDR3 spells CAIDDLGRGVNYGYTF. CDR3 DNA sequence: TGTGCCATCGACGATTTGGGCCGGGGGGTTAACTATGGCTACACCTTC. Supplemented by reference TRBV2 and TRBJ1-2, the full variable domain reads EPEVTQTPSHQVTQMGQEVILRCVPISNHLYFYWYRQILGQKVEFLVSFYNNEISEKSEIFDDQFSVERPDGSNFTLKIRSTKLEDSAMYFCAIDDLGRGVNYGYTFGSGTRLTVV.

V usage is TRBV13 and J usage is TRBJ2-7; D gene uncertain. Between the trimmed V and J ends, which lost 5 bases and 5 bases, there was a span of 10 bases. The CDR3 contains 12 residues. From germline, CDR1 is PRHDT and CDR2 FYEKMQ (reference sequence). This CDR3 is CASSLDNHEQYF. CDR3 in DNA: TGTGCCAGCAGCCTAGACAACCACGAGCAGTACTTC.

The chain recombines TRBV14 with TRBJ1-3; the D is unclear. Trimming pared 0 bases from V and 8 bases from J, leaving 17 bases between. The length of the CDR3 is 16 residues. Germline V lookup: CDR1 SGHDN, CDR2 FVKESK. In DNA, the CDR3 is TGTGCCAGCAGCCAAGATCGGGCGGGAGAAAGGCACACCATATATTTT. Translation gives CASSQDRAGERHTIYF.

In the case of this clone: The same CDR3 is also encoded by other DNA sequences in this sample. The chain carries TRBV5-1 and TRBJ1-1; D gene unclear. The CDR3 is 14 amino acids. V was cut by 0 bases and J by 1 base, with 7 bases left in between. Looked up from germline, CDR1 is SGHRS and CDR2 is YFSETQ. For the CDR3, the DNA is TGCGCCAGCAGCTTGGAGACGGGGAACACTGAAGCTTTCTTT. It yields the protein CASSLETGNTEAFF.

Sample share makes this clone medium-sized. The V call is TRBV5-6, the J call TRBJ2-7; D may be TRBD2 (6 bases). This CDR3 comprises 14 residues. V gave up 1 base and J gave up 5 bases, with 13 bases separating them. CDR1 and CDR2 (germline): SGHDT, YYEEEE. The DNA of the CDR3 is TGTGCCAGCAGCTTGTGGGTGTCGGGGGACGAGCAGTACTTC. The encoded protein is CASSLWVSGDEQYF.

This clone was detected only a few times. The chain carries TRBV19 and TRBJ1-1, with 8 positions matching TRBD1. CDR1 LNHDA and CDR2 SQIVND come from the germline V gene (reference sequence). This CDR3 has 15 residues. Trimming cost V 3 bases and J 4 bases; bases outside gene matches: 7. CDR3 amino acids: CASSIQGAPRTEAFF. CDR3 nucleotide sequence: TGTGCCAGTAGTATCCAGGGGGCGCCGCGCACTGAAGCTTTCTTT. The full variable domain, rest sourced from reference TRBV19 and TRBJ1-1, is DGGITQSPKYLFRKEGQNVTLSCEQNLNHDAMYWYRQDPGQGLRLIYYSQIVNDFQKGDIAEGYSVSREKKESFPLTVTSAQKNPTAFYLCASSIQGAPRTEAFFGQGTRLTVV.

V usage is TRBV7-9 and J usage is TRBJ1-3; D might be TRBD1 (5 bases). The germline gives CDR1 SEHNR, CDR2 FQNEAQ (reference sequence). V was cut by 5 bases and J by 0 bases, with 14 bases left in between. The CDR3 length is 16 residues. The CDR3 protein is CASSNQDSFSGNTIYF. Here the CDR3 DNA reads TGTGCCAGCAGCAACCAAGACAGCTTCTCTGGAAACACCATATATTTT.

The chain carries TRBV4-1 and TRBJ1-5; D gene ambiguous. CDR3 length: 14 residues. Trimming took off 0 bases at V and 3 bases at J, with 6 bases between the two ends. Germline assignment: CDR1 MGHRA and CDR2 YSYEKL. As DNA, the CDR3 is TGCGCCAGCAGCCAAGATGTCGTCAATCAGCCCCAGCATTTT. Its translation is CASSQDVVNQPQHF.

The chain is built from TRBV3-1 (or the pseudogene TRBV3-2) and TRBJ2-7, with 9 bases matching TRBD1. Germline V lookup: CDR1 LGHDT, CDR2 YNNKEL (reference sequence). CDR3 length: 15 residues. J lost 3 bases, V lost 0 bases, and 3 bases had no gene match. CDR3 protein: CASSQDQGQGYEQYF. In nucleotides, the CDR3 is TGTGCCAGCAGCCAAGACCAGGGACAGGGCTACGAGCAGTACTTC.

The chain has TRBV5-6 and TRBJ2-7, with a tentative D call TRBD1 (6 bases). Germline assignment: CDR1 SGHDT and CDR2 YYEEEE. The CDR3 totals 12 residues. Deletions cut 5 bases from V and 5 bases from J, with 11 bases between. CDR3 DNA sequence: TGTGCCAGCAGTGCCTCAGGGGACGAGCAGTACTTC. This translates into CASSASGDEQYF.

This clone has only a few counts. The chain has TRBV18 and TRBJ1-3, with D tentatively TRBD1 (5 bases). The CDR3 loop spans 16 amino acids. Trimming took 4 bases from V and 0 from J, leaving 13 bases between them. Germline values: CDR1 KGHSH, CDR2 LQKENI. The CDR3 sequence is CASSQKVDSSGNTIYF. The CDR3 DNA follows: TGTGCCAGCTCACAGAAGGTCGACAGCTCTGGAAACACCATATATTTT.

CDR3 residues: CASTEPPRTEAFF. The DNA of the CDR3 is TGTGCCAGCACAGAACCGCCGAGGACTGAAGCTTTCTTT. The V and J genes are TRBV6-6 and TRBJ1-1; D not resolved. CDR1 is MNHNY, CDR2 SVGAGI, per germline (reference sequence). The length of the CDR3 is 13 residues. V was shortened by 7 bases and J by 5 bases, with 14 bases between the two germline ends.

The chain joins TRBV21-1 to TRBJ2-5; the D call TRBD1 from the table was never checked on the DNA. TRBV21-1 is a pseudogene. The length of the CDR3 is 14 residues. The CDR3 loop is CASSNRTGKETQYF. The CDR3 bases are TGTGCCAGCAGCAATAGGACAGGGAAGGAGACCCAGTACTTC.

This clone occurred once. The chain has TRBV7-9 and TRBJ1-4, with D unclear. V gave up 1 base and J gave up 8 bases, with 5 bases separating them. CDR1 and CDR2 from the germline V gene are SEHNR and FQNEAQ (reference sequence). This CDR3 has 12 amino acids. CDR3 sequence: CASSLDREKLFF. The DNA for the CDR3 is TGTGCCAGCAGCTTAGACCGGGAAAAACTGTTTTTT. Looking up the rest from reference TRBV7-9 and TRBJ1-4 gives the full variable domain: DTGVSQNPRHKITKRGQNVTFRCDPISEHNRLYWYRQTLGQGPEFLTYFQNEAQLEKSRLLSDRFSAERPKGSFSTLEIQRTEQGDSAMYLCASSLDREKLFFGSGTQLSVL.

The chain links TRBV5-4 to TRBJ1-1; tentative D call: TRBD1 (6 bases). The ends were cut back, 2 bases at V and 0 bases at J, with 11 bases in the middle. Germline V gives CDR1 SGHNT, CDR2 YYREEE (reference sequence). The CDR3 runs to 15 residues. This chain's CDR3 is CASSFGQLMNTEAFF. The CDR3 nucleotides read TGTGCCAGCAGCTTTGGACAGCTAATGAACACTGAAGCTTTCTTT. Variable domain in full (rest from reference TRBV5-4 and TRBJ1-1): ETGVTQSPTHLIKTRGQQVTLRCSSQSGHNTVSWYQQALGQGPQFIFQYYREEENGRGNFPPRFSGLQFPNYSSELNVNALELDDSALYLCASSFGQLMNTEAFFGQGTRLTVV.

This clone has a handful of counts. V and J are TRBV3-1 (or the pseudogene TRBV3-2) and TRBJ1-5; D remains unclear. The CDR3 has 13 residues. With 0 bases removed from V and 6 bases from J, the gap between germline ends came to 6 bases. Germline lookup yields CDR1 LGHDT and CDR2 YNNKEL (reference sequence). The CDR3 here is CASSQDKSQPQHF. CDR3 bases: TGTGCCAGCAGCCAAGATAAGAGTCAGCCCCAGCATTTT.

The chain carries TRBV5-1 and TRBJ2-3; 9 bases are shared with TRBD2. This CDR3 has 15 residues. Germline V CDR1 and CDR2: SGHRS, YFSETQ. The V and J ends lost 4 bases and 8 bases, in that order; junction bases with no gene match: 11. CDR3 sequence: CASSPSGERWATQYF. As DNA, the CDR3 is TGCGCCAGCAGCCCTAGCGGGGAACGGTGGGCTACGCAGTATTTT.

This clone was seen once. The chain carries TRBV10-3 and TRBJ1-1; 7 bases agree with TRBD1. Germline CDR1 and CDR2: ENHRY and SYGVKD. This CDR3 comprises 14 residues. V shed 4 bases, J shed 3 bases, and the junction held 5 bases outside the gene matches. In nucleotides, the CDR3 is TGTGCCATCAGTGCGGGGGACAGCCACACTGAAGCTTTCTTT. Its translation is CAISAGDSHTEAFF.

The genes are TRBV10-3 and TRBJ1-1; D gene uncertain. Germline CDR1 and CDR2: ENHRY and SYGVKD. The ends were cut back, 7 bases at V and 1 base at J, with 7 bases in the middle. This CDR3 has 12 residues. CDR3 sequence (DNA): TGTGCCATCAAATCGGGGAACACTGAAGCTTTCTTT. It translates to CAIKSGNTEAFF.

V is TRBV7-6 and J is TRBJ2-5; the D gene is possibly TRBD1 (6 bases). Germline CDR1 reads SGHVS; CDR2 reads FNYEAQ. Trimming left V 1 base short and J 1 base short, with 10 bases between. The CDR3 has 15 amino acids. DNA of the CDR3: TGTGCCAGCAGCTTAGAGGGGGAATTCCAAGAGACCCAGTACTTC. This codes for CASSLEGEFQETQYF.

The chain has TRBV3-1 (or the pseudogene TRBV3-2) and TRBJ2-2; maybe TRBD1 (6 bases). V shed 1 base and J shed 8 bases, with 14 bases lying between them. The CDR3 runs to 15 residues. Germline CDR1 reads LGHDT; CDR2 reads YNNKEL (reference sequence). The CDR3 sequence is CASSQGLAGVGELFF. The CDR3 DNA reads as TGTGCCAGCAGCCAAGGCCTAGCAGGGGTGGGGGAGCTGTTTTTT.

This clone showed up just a few times. The chain combines TRBV13 with TRBJ1-4; a possible D gene is TRBD1 (5 bases). The germline CDR1 and CDR2 sequences are PRHDT and FYEKMQ (reference sequence). The CDR3 loop spans 14 amino acids. V was clipped by 1 base and J by 8 bases, with 11 bases between them. DNA of the CDR3: TGTGCCAGCAGCTTAGCCCAGGGTGGAGAAAAACTGTTTTTT. This sequence encodes CASSLAQGGEKLFF. Drawing the rest from reference TRBV13 and TRBJ1-4, the complete variable domain is AAGVIQSPRHLIKEKRETATLKCYPIPRHDTVYWYQQGPGQDPQFLISFYEKMQSDKGSIPDRFSAQQFSDYHSELNMSSLELGDSALYFCASSLAQGGEKLFFGSGTQLSVL.

The V and J genes are TRBV5-1 and TRBJ2-1; D is uncertain. Germline loops: CDR1 SGHRS, CDR2 YFSETQ. This CDR3 is 13 amino acids long. V was trimmed by 0 bases and J by 7 bases, leaving 8 bases between them. CDR3 in DNA: TGCGCCAGCAGCTTGGAAGCCGAGAATGAGCAGTTCTTC. This gives the protein CASSLEAENEQFF.

This chain links TRBV7-9 with TRBJ2-7; D is unclear. Trimming took off 5 bases at V and 2 bases at J, with 13 bases between the two ends. Germline values: CDR1 SEHNR, CDR2 FQNEAQ (reference sequence). The CDR3 is 14 amino acids. The CDR3 here is CASSPEPLAYEQYF. Written as DNA, the CDR3 is TGTGCCAGCAGCCCTGAGCCTCTAGCCTACGAGCAGTACTTC.

This clone was seen just once. The chain uses TRBV19 and TRBJ1-2, with unresolved D. V was trimmed by 3 bases and J by 1 base, leaving 9 bases between them. The CDR3 has 14 amino acids. Germline-derived CDR1 and CDR2 are LNHDA and SQIVND (reference sequence). CDR3 amino acids: CASSISVNNYGYTF. The CDR3 bases are TGTGCCAGTAGTATTAGTGTGAATAACTATGGCTACACCTTC.

The chain links TRBV11-2 to TRBJ2-1, with a weak D call TRBD1 (5 bases). Germline V lookup: CDR1 SGHAT, CDR2 FQNNGV. The CDR3 has 11 amino acids. V lost 1 base and J 10 bases, leaving 5 bases between the germline ends. In nucleotides, the CDR3 is TGTGCCAGCAGCTTAGGACAGGAGCAGTTCTTC. It specifies CASSLGQEQFF.